This TCR beta chain was documented in a study of T cell repertoires in cytomegalovirus infection. Whole-study context: Both a matching HLA type and CMV infection were indicated by public TCR beta signatures. Study results and caveats: HLA-C-restricted CMV-specific TCR beta clonotypes prevailed in the ex vivo response.

A single record per CDR3 protein comes from TCRdb applying MiXCR to the reads. The table records hundreds of thousands of distinct CDR3 sequences, about a tenth of them present only once. CDR1 MNHEY and CDR2 SVGEGT come from the germline V gene. With 7 bases removed from V and 14 bases from J, the gap between germline ends came to 15 bases. This CDR3 is 11 amino acids long. Ten or more counts support this clonotype. Its antigen is not known. The chain has TRBV6-2 or TRBV6-3 and TRBJ2-1; D tentatively fits TRBD1 or TRBD2 (5 bases each). The TCR sequence derives from a human donor in good health (CMV status not recorded). Some clones in this sample may be carry-over from other donors' samples. Sample: PBMCs. The DNA of the CDR3 is TGTGCCAGCACCACCGGGACCTTAAAGTTCTTC. Protein product: CASTTGTLKFF.